The clone carrying this T cell receptor (beta chain) has a handful of counts. Its antigen is as yet unknown. The data were taken from a study of cytomegalovirus exposure and HLA in healthy donors. Whole-study findings and limits: An apparent linkage of common viral pathogens to several of the most significant clusters emerged in a later analysis.

Looked up from germline, CDR1 is WNHNN and CDR2 is SYGVQD (reference sequence). V shed 9 bases, J shed 12 bases, and the junction held 18 bases outside the gene matches. The CDR3 is 17 residues long. The PCR contained 60 Vbeta and 13 Jbeta primers. The protocol was immunoSEQ multiplex PCR, while the TCRdb copy is restricted to in-frame clones and leaves out a portion. The sample shows approximately 150,000 clones, about 77% of them seen only once. The chain couples TRBV10-1 to TRBJ1-6, with 12 positions matching TRBD1. Sequenced material: PBMCs. The source of this sequence is a young man in good health and CMV-seronegative. CDR3 sequence (DNA): TGCGCCAGACCTCTTCCGAAAGGGACAGGGGGCTTAGAACCCCTCCACTTT. It encodes CARPLPKGTGGLEPLHF.